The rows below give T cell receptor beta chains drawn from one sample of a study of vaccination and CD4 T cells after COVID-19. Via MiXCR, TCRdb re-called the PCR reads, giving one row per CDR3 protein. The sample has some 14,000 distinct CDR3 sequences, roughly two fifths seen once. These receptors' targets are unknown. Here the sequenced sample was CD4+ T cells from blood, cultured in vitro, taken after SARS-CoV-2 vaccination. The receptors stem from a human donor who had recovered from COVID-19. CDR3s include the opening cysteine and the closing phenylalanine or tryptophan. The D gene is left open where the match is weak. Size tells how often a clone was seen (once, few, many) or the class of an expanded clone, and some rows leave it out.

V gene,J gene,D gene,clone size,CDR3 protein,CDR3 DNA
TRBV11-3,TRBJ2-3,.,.,CASSPSDSTDTQYF,TGTGCCAGCAGCCCCAGCGACAGCACAGATACGCAGTATTTT
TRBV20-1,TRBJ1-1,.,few,CSARGPGVAFF,TGCAGTGCTAGGGGGCCGGGAGTAGCTTTCTTT
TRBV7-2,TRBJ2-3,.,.,CASSLGPAADTQYF,TGTGCCAGCAGCTTGGGTCCCGCCGCAGATACGCAGTATTTT
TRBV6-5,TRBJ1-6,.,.,CASSYQSWNSPLHF,TGTGCCAGCAGTTACCAGTCATGGAATTCACCCCTCCACTTT
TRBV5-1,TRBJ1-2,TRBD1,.,CASSRDRENYGYTF,TGCGCCAGCAGCCGGGACAGGGAGAACTATGGCTACACCTTC
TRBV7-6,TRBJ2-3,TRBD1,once,CASSLDAGGFADTQYF,TGTGCCAGCAGCTTAGATGCAGGGGGCTTCGCAGATACGCAGTATTTT
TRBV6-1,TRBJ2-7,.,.,CASSDWGSSEQYF,TGTGCCAGCTCAGACTGGGGTTCCAGCGAGCAGTACTTC
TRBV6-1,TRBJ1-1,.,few,CASGLGTEAFF,TGTGCCAGTGGGCTGGGGACTGAAGCTTTCTTT
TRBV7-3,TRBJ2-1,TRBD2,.,CASSKGLAGNEQFF,TGTGCCAGCAGCAAAGGACTAGCGGGCAATGAGCAGTTCTTC
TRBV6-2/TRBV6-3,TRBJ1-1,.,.,CASRKGTEAFF,TGTGCCAGCAGGAAGGGCACTGAAGCTTTCTTT
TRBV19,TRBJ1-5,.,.,CASSGPGPNQPQHF,TGTGCCAGTAGTGGGCCAGGTCCCAATCAGCCCCAGCATTTT
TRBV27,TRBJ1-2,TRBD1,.,CASSPSPGTGGAVYGYTF,TGTGCCAGCAGTCCGAGTCCCGGGACAGGGGGCGCGGTCTATGGCTACACCTTC
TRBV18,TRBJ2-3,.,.,CASSEGNTDTQYF,TGTGCCAGCTCAGAGGGAAACACAGATACGCAGTATTTT
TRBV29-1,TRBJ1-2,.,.,CSVEGADGYTF,TGCAGCGTTGAGGGGGCGGATGGCTACACCTTC
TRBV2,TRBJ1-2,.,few,CASSDQRYGYTF,TGTGCCAGCAGTGATCAACGGTATGGCTACACCTTC
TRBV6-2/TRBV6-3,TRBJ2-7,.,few,CASSYWQEQYF,TGTGCCAGCAGTTATTGGCAGGAGCAGTACTTC
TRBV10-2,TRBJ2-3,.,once,CASSGYQGSTDTQYF,TGCGCCAGCAGCGGATATCAGGGCAGCACAGATACGCAGTATTTT
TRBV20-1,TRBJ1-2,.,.,CSARTGSGYTF,TGCAGCGCCAGAACTGGCTCCGGCTACACCTTC
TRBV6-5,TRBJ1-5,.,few,CASSYGAVGQPQHF,TGTGCCAGCAGTTACGGGGCGGTAGGGCAGCCCCAGCATTTT
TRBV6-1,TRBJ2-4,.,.,CAAGGLAKNIQYF,TGTGCCGCAGGAGGGCTAGCCAAAAACATTCAGTACTTC
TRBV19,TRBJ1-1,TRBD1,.,CASSISTGGRTEAFF,TGTGCCAGTAGTATCTCGACAGGGGGCCGGACTGAAGCTTTCTTT
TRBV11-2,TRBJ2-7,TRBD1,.,CASSKSSGTGQLSSYEQYF,TGTGCCAGCAGCAAGTCATCCGGGACAGGGCAGTTGAGCTCCTACGAGCAGTACTTC
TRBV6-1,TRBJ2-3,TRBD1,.,CASSDRDRPTDTQYF,TGTGCCAGCAGTGACCGGGACAGACCCACAGATACGCAGTATTTT
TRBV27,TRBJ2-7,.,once,CASSFGWRRGKYEQYF,TGTGCCAGCAGTTTTGGTTGGAGGAGGGGAAAGTACGAGCAGTACTTC
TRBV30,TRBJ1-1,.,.,CAWSAVPTNTEAFF,TGTGCCTGGAGTGCCGTCCCTACGAACACTGAAGCTTTCTTT
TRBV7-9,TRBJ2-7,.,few,CASSLAGASGDF,TGTGCCAGCAGCTTAGCCGGGGCCAGCGGAGACTTC
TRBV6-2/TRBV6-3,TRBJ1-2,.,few,CASSYGRPPGYTF,TGTGCCAGCAGTTACGGCCGACCCCCTGGCTACACCTTC
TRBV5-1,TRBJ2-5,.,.,CASSLAWGGAQETQYF,TGCGCCAGCAGCTTGGCCTGGGGGGGGGCCCAAGAGACCCAGTACTTC
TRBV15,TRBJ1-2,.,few,CATSRDKGVDYGYTF,TGTGCCACCAGCAGAGATAAGGGAGTGGACTATGGCTACACCTTC
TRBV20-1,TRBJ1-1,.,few,CSARDLRQANTEAFF,TGCAGTGCTAGAGATCTTAGACAGGCAAACACTGAAGCTTTCTTT
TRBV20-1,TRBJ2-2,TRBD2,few,CSVTAGANTGELFF,TGCAGTGTTACAGCGGGGGCTAACACCGGGGAGCTGTTTTTT
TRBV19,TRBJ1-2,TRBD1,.,CASSIDLSSGGYGYTF,TGTGCCAGTAGTATAGATCTCTCTTCAGGGGGCTATGGCTACACCTTC
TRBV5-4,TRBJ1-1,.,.,CASSSGPVDTEAFF,TGTGCCAGCAGCTCGGGACCCGTGGACACTGAAGCTTTCTTT
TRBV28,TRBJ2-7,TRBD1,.,CASGDGDSPWEQYF,TGTGCCAGCGGGGATGGGGACAGCCCCTGGGAGCAGTACTTC
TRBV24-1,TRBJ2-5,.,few,CATSAVGETQYF,TGTGCCACCAGTGCTGTGGGGGAGACCCAGTACTTC
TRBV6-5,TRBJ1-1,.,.,CASSSPRRADTEAFF,TGTGCCAGCAGTTCGCCTCGGAGGGCCGACACTGAAGCTTTCTTT
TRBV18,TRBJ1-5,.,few,CASSPLGPGAYSNQPQHF,TGTGCCAGCTCACCACTGGGGCCCGGGGCCTATAGCAATCAGCCCCAGCATTTT
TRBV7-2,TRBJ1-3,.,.,CASSLGPPGSSGNTIYF,TGTGCCAGCAGCTTAGGGCCCCCGGGGAGCTCTGGAAACACCATATATTTT
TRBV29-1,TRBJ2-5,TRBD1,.,CSVVGQGFGTQYF,TGCAGCGTCGTGGGACAGGGGTTCGGGACCCAGTACTTC